This T cell receptor beta chain is from a study of technical replicates of blood from a handful of donors. TCRdb keeps only in-frame clones here, not all; method: immunoSEQ multiplex PCR. The sample lists some 70,000 clones; over 85% were seen once. Material for sequencing was T cells isolated from PBMCs. The sequence was obtained from a human donor in good health.

The CDR3 sequence is CASSATGGRDTEAFF. The CDR3 coding sequence is TGTGCCAGCAGTGCGACAGGGGGGAGGGACACTGAAGCTTTCTTT. The genes are TRBV28 and TRBJ1-1; 9 nucleotides match TRBD1. V shed 5 bases and J 3 bases; nucleotides not matched to a gene: 7. The CDR3 is 15 amino acids. Germline loops: CDR1 MDHEN, CDR2 SYDVKM.